The clone carrying this T cell receptor beta chain was counted ten times or more. V lost 1 base, J lost 12 bases, and 13 bases lay in between. The germline gives CDR1 LGHDT, CDR2 YNNKEL (reference sequence). The CDR3 is 13 amino acids. Each 10 ml fresh peripheral blood draw supplied the PBMCs. This record belongs to a study of T cells in Graves' hyperthyroidism and ophthalmopathy. Turning to the study itself: Peripheral blood sampling occurred at initial diagnosis, before any treatment.

TCR beta CDR3 sequences were amplified from RNA transcripts. During a first-round RT-PCR of the TCR CDR3, the HTBI primer set was used. TCRdb fed the multiplex PCR reads into MiXCR, producing one record per CDR3 protein. The sample lists a few hundred thousand distinct CDR3 sequences, roughly 13% occurring once. This clonotype was obtained from a woman in her twenties or thirties with Graves' hyperthyroidism that later progressed to Graves' ophthalmopathy. The chain uses TRBV3-1 and TRBJ2-1, with D maybe TRBD2 (5 bases). Input material: blood. CDR3 bases: TGTGCCAGCAGCCAAGGATTTCGGGGAGCGCAGTTCTTC. This codes for CASSQGFRGAQFF.